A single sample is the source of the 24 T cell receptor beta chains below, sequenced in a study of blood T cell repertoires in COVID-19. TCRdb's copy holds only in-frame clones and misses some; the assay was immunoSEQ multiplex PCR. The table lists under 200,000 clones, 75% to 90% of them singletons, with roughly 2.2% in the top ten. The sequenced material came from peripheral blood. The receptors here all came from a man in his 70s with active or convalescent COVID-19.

The CDR3 region has the DNA TGCGCCAGCAGCTTGGAGGGGAGGTGGGATCAGCCCCAGCATTTT. As protein: CASSLEGRWDQPQHF. The rearrangement joins TRBV5-1 to TRBJ1-5; D may be TRBD1 (5 bases). Trimming took 0 bases from V and 5 from J, leaving 12 bases between them. Germline V CDR1 and CDR2: SGHRS, YFSETQ. The CDR3 contains 15 residues.

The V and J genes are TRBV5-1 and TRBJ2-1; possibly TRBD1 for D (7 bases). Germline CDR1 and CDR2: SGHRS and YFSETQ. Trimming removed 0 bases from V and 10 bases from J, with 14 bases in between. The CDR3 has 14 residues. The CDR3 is CASSLGGTAPEQFF. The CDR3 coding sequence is TGCGCCAGCAGCTTGGGCGGGACAGCTCCCGAGCAGTTCTTC.

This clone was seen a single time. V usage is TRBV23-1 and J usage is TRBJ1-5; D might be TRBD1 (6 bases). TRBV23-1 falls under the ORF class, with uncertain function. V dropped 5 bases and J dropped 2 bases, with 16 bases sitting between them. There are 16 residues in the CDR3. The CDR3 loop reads CASSFRQARRNQPQHF. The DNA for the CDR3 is TGCGCCAGCAGTTTCAGACAGGCCAGGCGCAATCAGCCCCAGCATTTT.

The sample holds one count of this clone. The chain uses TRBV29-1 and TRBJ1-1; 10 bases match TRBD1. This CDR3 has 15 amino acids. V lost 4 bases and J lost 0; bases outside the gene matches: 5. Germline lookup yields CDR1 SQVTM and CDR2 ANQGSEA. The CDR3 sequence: CSVVTGGLMNTEAFF. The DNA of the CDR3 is TGCAGCGTTGTGACAGGGGGCCTGATGAACACTGAAGCTTTCTTT.

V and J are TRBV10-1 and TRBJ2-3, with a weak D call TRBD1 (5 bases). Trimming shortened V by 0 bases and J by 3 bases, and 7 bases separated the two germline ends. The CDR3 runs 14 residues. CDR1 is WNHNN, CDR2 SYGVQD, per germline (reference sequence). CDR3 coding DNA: TGCGCCAGCAGTGAGTCCGCAGGGACAGATACGCAGTATTTT. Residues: CASSESAGTDTQYF.

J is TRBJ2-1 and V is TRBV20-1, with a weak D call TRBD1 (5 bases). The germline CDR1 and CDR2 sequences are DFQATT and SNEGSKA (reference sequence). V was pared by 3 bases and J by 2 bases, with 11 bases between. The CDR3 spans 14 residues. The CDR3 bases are TGCAGTGCTAGTAGGCAGGGTACCTACAATGAGCAGTTCTTC. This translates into CSASRQGTYNEQFF.

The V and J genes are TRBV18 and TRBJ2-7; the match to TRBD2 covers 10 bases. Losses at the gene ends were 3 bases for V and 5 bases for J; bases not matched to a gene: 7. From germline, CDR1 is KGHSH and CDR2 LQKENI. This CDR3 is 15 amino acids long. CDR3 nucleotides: TGTGCCAGCTCACCCGCCGTACTAGCGGGAAACGAGCAGTACTTC. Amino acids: CASSPAVLAGNEQYF. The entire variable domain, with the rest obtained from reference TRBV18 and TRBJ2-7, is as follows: NAGVMQNPRHLVRRRGQEARLRCSPMKGHSHVYWYRQLPEEGLKFMVYLQKENIIDESGMPKERFSAEFPKEGPSILRIQQVVRGDSAAYFCASSPAVLAGNEQYFGPGTRLTVT.

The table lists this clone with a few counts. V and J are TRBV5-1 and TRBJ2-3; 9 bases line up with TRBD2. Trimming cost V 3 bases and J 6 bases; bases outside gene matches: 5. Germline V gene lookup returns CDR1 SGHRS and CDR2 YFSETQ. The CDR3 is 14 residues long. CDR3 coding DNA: TGCGCCAGCAGCTCACTAGCGGGCCTCGATACGCAGTATTTT. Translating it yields CASSSLAGLDTQYF.

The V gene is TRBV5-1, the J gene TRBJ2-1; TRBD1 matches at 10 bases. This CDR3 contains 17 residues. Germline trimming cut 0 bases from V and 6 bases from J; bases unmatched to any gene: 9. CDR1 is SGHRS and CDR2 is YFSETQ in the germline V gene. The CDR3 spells CASSLAVLGQGLNEQFF. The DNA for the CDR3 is TGCGCCAGCAGCTTGGCGGTTCTGGGACAGGGGCTCAATGAGCAGTTCTTC. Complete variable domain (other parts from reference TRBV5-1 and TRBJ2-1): KAGVTQTPRYLIKTRGQQVTLSCSPISGHRSVSWYQQTPGQGLQFLFEYFSETQRNKGNFPGRFSGRQFSNSRSEMNVSTLELGDSALYLCASSLAVLGQGLNEQFFGPGTRLTVL.

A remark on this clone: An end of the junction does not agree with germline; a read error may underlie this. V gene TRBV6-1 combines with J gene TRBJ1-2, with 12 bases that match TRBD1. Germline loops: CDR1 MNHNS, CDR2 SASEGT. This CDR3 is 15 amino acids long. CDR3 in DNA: TGTGCCAGCAGGGAAGGGACAGGGGGCCACTATGGCTACACCTTC. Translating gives CASREGTGGHYGYTF.

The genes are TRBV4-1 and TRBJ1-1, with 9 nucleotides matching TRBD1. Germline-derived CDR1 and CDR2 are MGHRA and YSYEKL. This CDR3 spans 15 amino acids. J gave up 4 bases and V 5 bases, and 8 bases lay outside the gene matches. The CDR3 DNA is TGCGCCAGCAGCACCTCAGGACAGGGGAGCACTGAAGCTTTCTTT. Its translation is CASSTSGQGSTEAFF.

The CDR3 region is CASSQGGTGPSYEQYF. CDR3 nucleotide sequence: TGTGCCAGCAGCCAGGGGGGGACAGGCCCGTCCTACGAGCAGTACTTC. V is TRBV5-6 and J is TRBJ2-7; D is perhaps TRBD1 (8 bases). V was cut by 4 bases and J by 1 base, with 18 bases left in between. The CDR3 extends over 16 amino acids. CDR1 and CDR2 from the germline V gene are SGHDT and YYEEEE.

The CDR3 is CASSLGHLYEQYF. The CDR3 DNA is TGTGCCAGCAGCTTAGGGCACCTCTACGAGCAGTACTTC. J is TRBJ2-7 and V is TRBV7-8, with no clear D. The CDR3 has 13 residues. The germline gives CDR1 SGHVS, CDR2 FQNEAQ. V was trimmed by 1 base and J by 3 bases, leaving 7 bases between them.

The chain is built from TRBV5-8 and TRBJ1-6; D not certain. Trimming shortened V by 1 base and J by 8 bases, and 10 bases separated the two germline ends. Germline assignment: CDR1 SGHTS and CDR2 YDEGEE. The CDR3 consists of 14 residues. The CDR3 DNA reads TGTGCCAGCAGCTTGTCCAGGCCGCATTCACCCCTCCACTTT. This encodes CASSLSRPHSPLHF.

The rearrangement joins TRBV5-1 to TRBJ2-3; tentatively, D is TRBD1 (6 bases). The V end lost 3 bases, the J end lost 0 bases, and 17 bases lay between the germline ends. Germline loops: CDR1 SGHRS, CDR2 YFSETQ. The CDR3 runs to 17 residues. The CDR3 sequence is CASSYGQPALSTDTQYF. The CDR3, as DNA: TGCGCCAGCAGCTACGGACAGCCGGCACTTAGCACAGATACGCAGTATTTT.

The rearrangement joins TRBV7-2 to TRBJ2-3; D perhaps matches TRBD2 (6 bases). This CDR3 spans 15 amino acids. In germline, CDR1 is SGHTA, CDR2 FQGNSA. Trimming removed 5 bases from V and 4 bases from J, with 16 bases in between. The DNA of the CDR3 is TGTGCCAGCAGCAAGCGACTAGTAGGGGCAGATACGCAGTATTTT. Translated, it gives CASSKRLVGADTQYF.

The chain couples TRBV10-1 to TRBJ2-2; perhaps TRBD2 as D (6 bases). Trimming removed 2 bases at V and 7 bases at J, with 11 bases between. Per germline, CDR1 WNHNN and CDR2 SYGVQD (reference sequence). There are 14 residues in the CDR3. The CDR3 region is CASSERGVHGELFF. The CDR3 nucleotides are TGCGCCAGCAGTGAGCGCGGGGTTCACGGGGAGCTGTTTTTT.

The CDR3 here is CASSAGARETQYF. The CDR3, as DNA: TGTGCCAGCTCGGCGGGCGCCAGGGAGACCCAGTACTTC. The gene calls are TRBV11-3 and TRBJ2-5; D is possibly TRBD2 (5 bases). Trimming cost V 8 bases and J 5 bases, with 15 bases left between them. In germline, CDR1 is SGHNT, CDR2 YENEEA. CDR3 size: 13 residues.

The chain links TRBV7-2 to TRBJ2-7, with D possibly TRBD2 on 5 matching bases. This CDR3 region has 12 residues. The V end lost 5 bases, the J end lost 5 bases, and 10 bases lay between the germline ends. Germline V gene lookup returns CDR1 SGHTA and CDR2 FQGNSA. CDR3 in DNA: TGTGCCAGCAGCCCCCCCGGGAACGAGCAGTACTTC. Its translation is CASSPPGNEQYF.

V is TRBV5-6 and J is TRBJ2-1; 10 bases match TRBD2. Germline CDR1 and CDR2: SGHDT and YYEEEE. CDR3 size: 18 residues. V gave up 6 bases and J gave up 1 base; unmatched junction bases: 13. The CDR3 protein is CASTATQGLAESYNEQFF. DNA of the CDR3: TGTGCCAGCACCGCTACCCAAGGACTAGCGGAGTCCTACAATGAGCAGTTCTTC.

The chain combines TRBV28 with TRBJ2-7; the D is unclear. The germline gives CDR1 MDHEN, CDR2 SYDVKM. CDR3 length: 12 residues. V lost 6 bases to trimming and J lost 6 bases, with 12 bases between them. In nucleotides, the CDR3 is TGTGCCAGCAGCCTATCTTCGCCCGAGCAGTACTTC. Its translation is CASSLSSPEQYF.

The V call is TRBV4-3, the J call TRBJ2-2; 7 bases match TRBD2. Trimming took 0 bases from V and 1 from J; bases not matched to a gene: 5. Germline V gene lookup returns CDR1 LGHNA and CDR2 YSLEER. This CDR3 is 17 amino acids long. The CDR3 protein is CASSQDYPSGNTGELFF. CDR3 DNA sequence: TGCGCCAGCAGCCAAGATTATCCTAGCGGGAACACCGGGGAGCTGTTTTTT.

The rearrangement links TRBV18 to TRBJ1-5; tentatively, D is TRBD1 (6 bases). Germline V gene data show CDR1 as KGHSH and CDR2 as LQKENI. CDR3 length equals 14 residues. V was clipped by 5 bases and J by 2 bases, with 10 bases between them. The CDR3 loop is CASSAGVGNQPQHF. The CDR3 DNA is TGTGCCAGCTCAGCAGGGGTCGGCAATCAGCCCCAGCATTTT.

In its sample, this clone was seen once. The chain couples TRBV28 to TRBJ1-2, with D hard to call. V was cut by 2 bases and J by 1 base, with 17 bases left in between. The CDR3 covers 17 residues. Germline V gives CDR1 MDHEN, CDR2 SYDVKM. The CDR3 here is CASSLTTLTHNNYGYTF. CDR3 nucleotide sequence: TGTGCCAGCAGTTTAACAACACTGACACACAATAACTATGGCTACACCTTC.